One and the same sample provided the 11 T cell receptor beta chains below, sequenced in a study of blood T cell repertoires in COVID-19. The data were produced by immunoSEQ multiplex PCR, yet TCRdb's version contains in-frame clones alone and is incomplete. The sample contains under 65,000 clones, around nine tenths of which appear only once. Sequencing was carried out using peripheral blood. The receptors originated from a woman in her sixties or seventies with COVID-19, enrolled during active disease.

V gene TRBV20-1 combines with J gene TRBJ1-6; 9 bases are shared with TRBD1. CDR1 and CDR2 from the germline V gene are DFQATT and SNEGSKA (reference sequence). There are 13 residues in the CDR3. The V segment lost 3 bases and the J segment 9 bases; nucleotides outside the gene matches: 3. In DNA form, the CDR3 reads TGCAGTGCTAGTCGGGACAGGGTTTCACCCCTCCACTTT. Amino acid sequence: CSASRDRVSPLHF.

Only a few counts were recorded for this clone. This chain joins TRBV27 and TRBJ1-6; D is unclear. Germline V gene sequence: CDR1 MNHEY, CDR2 SMNVEV (reference sequence). The V gene lost 2 bases and the J gene lost 9 bases, with 14 bases spanning the gap. The length of the CDR3 is 15 residues. CDR3 in amino acids: CASSLTRDIGSPLHF. The DNA for the CDR3 is TGTGCCAGCAGTTTAACCCGGGATATCGGTTCACCCCTCCACTTT.

The chain recombines TRBV2 with TRBJ2-1; 11 positions match TRBD2. CDR1 is SNHLY and CDR2 is FYNNEI in the germline V gene. The V gene end was trimmed by 6 bases and the J gene end by 6 bases; junction bases not matched to a gene: 7. This CDR3 is built from 15 residues. The CDR3 sequence is CASRLGLAAFNEQFF. Here the CDR3 DNA reads TGTGCCAGCAGGCTGGGACTAGCGGCCTTCAATGAGCAGTTCTTC.

CDR3 nucleotides: TGTGCCAGCAGCTTCACCCCCCGGGGACTAGCCCTCTCTAGGGGTGAGCAGTTCTTC. Translation: CASSFTPRGLALSRGEQFF. The gene calls are TRBV11-2 and TRBJ2-1; 9 nucleotides line up with TRBD2. The V gene end was trimmed by 3 bases and the J gene end by 9 bases; junction bases not matched to a gene: 21. CDR3 length: 19 amino acids. CDR1 is SGHAT, CDR2 FQNNGV, per germline.

This clone was picked up one time. The chain links TRBV28 to TRBJ2-1, with TRBD2 as a possible D gene (6 bases). The V end was cut by 2 bases, the J end by 11 bases, with 7 bases between. The CDR3 totals 11 residues. In germline, CDR1 is MDHEN, CDR2 SYDVKM. This CDR3 reads CASSLGGKQFF. For the CDR3, the DNA is TGTGCCAGCAGTTTAGGGGGGAAGCAGTTCTTC.

This clone was detected only once. This sequence joins TRBV7-6 and TRBJ2-1; TRBD2 might be the D (6 bases). The V and J ends lost 3 bases and 0 bases respectively, with 12 bases between them. From germline, CDR1 is SGHVS and CDR2 FNYEAQ. The CDR3 loop spans 16 amino acids. The CDR3 DNA reads as TGTGCCAGCAGCTTCCGGGGGACGAGCTCCTACAATGAGCAGTTCTTC. This gives the protein CASSFRGTSSYNEQFF.

This chain links TRBV5-1 with TRBJ2-1; TRBD2 agrees at 8 bases. Germline trimming cut 2 bases from V and 2 bases from J; bases unmatched to any gene: 0. Germline lookup yields CDR1 SGHRS and CDR2 YFSETQ. The length of the CDR3 is 14 residues. This CDR3 is CASSLLAAYNEQFF. In DNA form, the CDR3 reads TGCGCCAGCAGCTTACTAGCGGCCTACAATGAGCAGTTCTTC.

V and J are TRBV30 and TRBJ2-1, with 7 bases matching TRBD1. Germline V gives CDR1 GTSNPN, CDR2 SVGIG (reference sequence). V dropped 0 bases and J dropped 2; count of bases not matched to a gene: 4. The CDR3 has 15 residues. The CDR3 DNA reads TGTGCCTGGAGTGTTCAAGGGGGCGCCTACAATGAGCAGTTCTTC. Its protein product is CAWSVQGGAYNEQFF.

The chain recombines TRBV2 with TRBJ2-1, with 12 bases lining up with TRBD2. From germline, CDR1 is SNHLY and CDR2 FYNNEI. There are 15 residues in the CDR3. J gave up 4 bases and V 4 bases, and 2 bases lay outside the gene matches. The CDR3 spells CASSGTSGEYNEQFF. The CDR3 DNA reads TGTGCCAGCAGTGGGACTAGCGGGGAGTACAATGAGCAGTTCTTC.

In DNA, the CDR3 is TGTGCCAGCAGTCCCCCCGGGACAGGGGGTTCCGGTGAGCAGTTCTTC. It is translated as CASSPPGTGGSGEQFF. The chain recombines TRBV27 with TRBJ2-1; 11 nucleotides line up with TRBD1. Germline CDR1 reads MNHEY; CDR2 reads SMNVEV (reference sequence). The CDR3 covers 16 residues. V lost 5 bases, J lost 9 bases, and 12 bases stayed unmatched.

The V and J genes are TRBV2 and TRBJ1-1, with 10 nucleotides matching TRBD1. The CDR3 is made up of 16 amino acids. V lost 8 bases to trimming and J lost 4 bases; unmatched junction nucleotides: 13. Looked up from germline, CDR1 is SNHLY and CDR2 is FYNNEI. CDR3 protein: CASRVRQGAVATEAFF. The CDR3 DNA is TGTGCCAGCCGGGTGCGACAGGGGGCTGTTGCCACTGAAGCTTTCTTT.